These 28 T cell receptor beta chains share one sample of origin, sequenced in a study of shared clonotypes between healthy human individuals. The assay was immunoSEQ multiplex PCR, and TCRdb's table has in-frame clones only and misses some. Here the sample spans 550,000 to 800,000 clones, approximately 79% being singletons. What was sequenced was memory CD4+ T cells sorted from blood. Subset of the sample: CD45RA-negative fraction. The receptors were sampled from a woman between 25 and 40 years old in good health.

The chain recombines TRBV5-6 with TRBJ2-7; the D gene is possibly TRBD1 (5 bases). Trimming removed 0 bases at V and 6 bases at J, with 22 bases between. CDR1 is SGHDT, CDR2 YYEEEE, per germline. The CDR3 spans 17 residues. CDR3 sequence (DNA): TGTGCCAGCAGCTTGGTACCTCAGGGTTTTATCTCATGCGAGCAGTACTTC. Amino acids: CASSLVPQGFISCEQYF.

V is TRBV30 and J is TRBJ1-4, with a tentative D call TRBD1 (6 bases). V was pared by 4 bases and J by 4 bases, with 19 bases between. Germline lookup yields CDR1 GTSNPN and CDR2 SVGIG (reference sequence). The CDR3 is 16 amino acids. The CDR3 loop reads CAWNLARGRGNEKLFF. In DNA form, the CDR3 reads TGTGCCTGGAATTTGGCGCGGGGCAGGGGTAATGAAAAACTGTTTTTT.

The chain combines TRBV2 with TRBJ2-3, with no clear D. Trimming took 5 bases from V and 4 from J, leaving 19 bases between them. CDR3 length: 16 amino acids. The germline gives CDR1 SNHLY, CDR2 FYNNEI. The CDR3 DNA sequence: TGTGCCAGCAGTACTATCGACTCCGCCCTCGCAGATACGCAGTATTTT. As protein: CASSTIDSALADTQYF.

The chain joins TRBV7-8 to TRBJ2-3, with 9 positions matching TRBD2. Germline lookup yields CDR1 SGHVS and CDR2 FQNEAQ. The CDR3 covers 16 residues. After removal of 6 bases from V and 4 bases from J, the junction contained 11 bases not matched to a gene. CDR3 bases: TGTGCCAGCAGTCGTACCCGCGGGAGGGGTTCAGATACGCAGTATTTT. It is translated as CASSRTRGRGSDTQYF.

The CDR3 DNA follows: TGCAGCGTTGCTGATGGGAGCAGGGTGGGCTACACCTTC. The encoded protein is CSVADGSRVGYTF. V gene TRBV29-1 combines with J gene TRBJ1-2, with a tentative D call TRBD1 (5 bases). Trimming took 4 bases from V and 8 from J, leaving 17 bases between them. CDR3 length: 13 residues. Germline CDR1 reads SQVTM; CDR2 reads ANQGSEA.

This chain links TRBV4-3 with TRBJ1-5; D is unresolved. Germline CDR1 reads LGHNA; CDR2 reads YSLEER. This CDR3 is 13 amino acids long. V lost 0 bases, J lost 3 bases, and 3 bases lay in between. The CDR3 coding sequence is TGCGCCAGCAGCCAAGATGCCAATCAGCCCCAGCATTTT. Translating it yields CASSQDANQPQHF.

About this clone itself: In the same sample, other DNA sequences code for this CDR3. This chain connects TRBV5-1 to TRBJ2-6, with no clear D. This CDR3 has 14 residues. The V gene lost 2 bases and the J gene lost 0 bases, with 3 bases spanning the gap. Germline assignment: CDR1 SGHRS and CDR2 YFSETQ. The CDR3 is CASSFDSGANVLTF. The CDR3 DNA reads as TGCGCCAGCAGCTTCGACTCTGGGGCCAACGTCCTGACTTTC.

The J gene is TRBJ2-1, the V gene TRBV18; a weak D match, TRBD1 (6 bases). The germline V gene has CDR1 KGHSH and CDR2 LQKENI. CDR3 size: 17 residues. With 3 bases removed from V and 7 bases from J, the gap between germline ends came to 22 bases. CDR3 nucleotide sequence: TGTGCCAGCTCACCGCCCCAGGGACAACGCACCAGGAATGAGCAGTTCTTC. Amino acid sequence: CASSPPQGQRTRNEQFF.

The chain carries TRBV7-3 and TRBJ2-5; tentatively, D is TRBD2 (6 bases). V was pared by 5 bases and J by 4 bases, with 11 bases between. The CDR3 length is 13 residues. Germline V gives CDR1 SGHTA, CDR2 FQGTGA. CDR3 sequence (DNA): TGTGCCAGCAGCAGGGACTTGACAGAGACCCAGTACTTC. Its protein product is CASSRDLTETQYF.

This clone has a handful of counts. The chain employs TRBV28 and TRBJ1-5, with TRBD1 matching over 8 bases. The length of the CDR3 is 19 residues. The germline gives CDR1 MDHEN, CDR2 SYDVKM. Trimming cost V 3 bases and J 3 bases; bases outside gene matches: 16. The DNA of the CDR3 is TGTGCCAGCAGTTTTTACGATCAGTTCAGGGGGCGTACCAATCAGCCCCAGCATTTT. Translated, it gives CASSFYDQFRGRTNQPQHF.

The CDR3 is CASSLRQARYEQYF. The CDR3 DNA sequence: TGTGCCAGCAGTTTACGGCAGGCACGGTACGAGCAGTACTTC. The chain uses TRBV27 and TRBJ2-7; D gene unclear. Germline V gene data show CDR1 as MNHEY and CDR2 as SMNVEV (reference sequence). The germline V and J ends were trimmed by 2 bases and 4 bases, with 12 bases remaining between them. This CDR3 is built from 14 residues.

This clone was detected only a few times. This specimen includes other DNA sequences encoding the same CDR3. The chain links TRBV19 to TRBJ2-1; D uncertain. The germline V and J ends were trimmed by 9 bases and 2 bases, with 11 bases remaining between them. Germline V gene lookup returns CDR1 LNHDA and CDR2 SQIVND (reference sequence). CDR3 size: 13 residues. Here the CDR3 reads CASRLDTYNEQFF. The DNA of the CDR3 is TGTGCCAGCCGATTAGATACCTACAATGAGCAGTTCTTC. The full variable domain, rest sourced from reference TRBV19 and TRBJ2-1, is DGGITQSPKYLFRKEGQNVTLSCEQNLNHDAMYWYRQDPGQGLRLIYYSQIVNDFQKGDIAEGYSVSREKKESFPLTVTSAQKNPTAFYLCASRLDTYNEQFFGPGTRLTVL.

The V and J genes are TRBV27 and TRBJ1-1, with TRBD1 matching 12 bases. The CDR3 extends over 13 amino acids. Germline values: CDR1 MNHEY, CDR2 SMNVEV (reference sequence). With V trimmed by 5 bases and J by 8 bases, 3 bases remained unmatched. The CDR3 DNA reads TGTGCCAGCAGTCTAGGGACAGGGGGCGAAGCTTTCTTT. Its protein is CASSLGTGGEAFF.

The rearrangement uses TRBV9 and TRBJ2-5; 9 nucleotides agree with TRBD2. The junction had 7 bases not matched to a gene; V was cut back by 2 bases and J by 5 bases. The CDR3 spans 15 residues. CDR1 is SGDLS, CDR2 YYNGEE, per germline. In DNA form, the CDR3 reads TGTGCCAGCAGCGTTAGCGGGAGTTCTTTGGAGACCCAGTACTTC. Translation gives CASSVSGSSLETQYF.

This clone was observed a handful of times. J is TRBJ1-1 and V is TRBV18, with D perhaps matching TRBD1 (5 bases). Germline V CDR1 and CDR2: KGHSH, LQKENI. The V gene lost 2 bases and the J gene lost 4 bases, with 8 bases spanning the gap. CDR3 length equals 13 residues. The CDR3 loop is CASSPDGGTEAFF. In DNA, the CDR3 is TGTGCCAGCTCACCAGACGGGGGCACTGAAGCTTTCTTT.

The chain couples TRBV7-2 to TRBJ2-5; D is unresolved. V was cut by 5 bases and J by 3 bases, with 16 bases left in between. Germline CDR1 and CDR2: SGHTA and FQGNSA. This CDR3 has 15 amino acids. The CDR3: CASSPKTRREETQYF. The CDR3 DNA reads TGTGCCAGCAGCCCCAAAACGAGACGAGAAGAGACCCAGTACTTC.

This clone has just a few counts. V usage is TRBV7-8 and J usage is TRBJ2-7; 8 bases agree with TRBD2. This CDR3 region has 15 residues. CDR1 is SGHVS, CDR2 FQNEAQ, per germline. V lost 6 bases, J lost 1 base, and 8 bases stayed unmatched. CDR3 nucleotides: TGTGCCAGCAGTCCTCGGGAGGGCCGGTCCTACGAGCAGTACTTC. Its translation is CASSPREGRSYEQYF.

The V call is TRBV27, the J call TRBJ2-5; 7 bases align to TRBD2. CDR3 length: 13 residues. In germline, CDR1 is MNHEY, CDR2 SMNVEV (reference sequence). Trimming removed 5 bases from V and 5 bases from J; junction bases left unmatched: 5. The CDR3 loop is CASSGRAWETQYF. The CDR3 DNA reads TGTGCCAGCAGTGGGAGGGCCTGGGAGACCCAGTACTTC.

The chain combines TRBV6-1 with TRBJ1-5; 8 nucleotides align to TRBD1. The CDR3 is 15 residues long. The germline gives CDR1 MNHNS, CDR2 SASEGT. V lost 2 bases, J lost 5 bases, and 5 bases stayed unmatched. CDR3 amino acids: CASSEIGQGDQPQHF. CDR3 DNA sequence: TGTGCCAGCAGTGAAATCGGACAGGGTGATCAGCCCCAGCATTTT.

The chain is built from TRBV5-1 and TRBJ2-6; no clear D gene. The CDR3 totals 16 residues. The germline V gene encodes CDR1 SGHRS and CDR2 YFSETQ. Trimming pared 0 bases from V and 4 bases from J, leaving 11 bases between. The CDR3 bases are TGCGCCAGCAGCTTGGTAGTGACTTCGGGGGCCAACGTCCTGACTTTC. Amino acid sequence: CASSLVVTSGANVLTF.

J is TRBJ2-1 and V is TRBV5-1; 10 nucleotides match TRBD2. The CDR3 is made up of 17 amino acids. Germline lookup yields CDR1 SGHRS and CDR2 YFSETQ. With 3 bases clipped from V and 0 bases from J, the junction kept 6 bases outside the gene matches. CDR3 loop: CASSSGLAVSSYNEQFF. DNA for the CDR3: TGCGCCAGCAGCTCAGGACTAGCGGTGAGCTCCTACAATGAGCAGTTCTTC.

This chain connects TRBV18 to TRBJ1-2; D is perhaps TRBD1 (5 bases). Germline CDR1 and CDR2: KGHSH and LQKENI. This CDR3 spans 13 amino acids. Trimming took off 2 bases at V and 8 bases at J, with 12 bases between the two ends. The CDR3: CASSPGAAAGYTF. The DNA for the CDR3 is TGTGCCAGCTCACCAGGGGCAGCCGCCGGCTACACCTTC.

This clone was detected ten times or more. The chain joins TRBV4-1 to TRBJ2-7; TRBD2 might be the D (5 bases). This CDR3 is built from 16 residues. In germline, CDR1 is MGHRA, CDR2 YSYEKL. V was shortened by 3 bases and J by 4 bases, with 19 bases between the two germline ends. The CDR3 coding sequence is TGCGCCAGCAGCCATGGCTTATATGGGGAGATTTACGAGCAGTACTTC. This codes for CASSHGLYGEIYEQYF.

This sequence joins TRBV2 and TRBJ1-1; no clear D gene. Trimming stripped 5 bases from V and 3 bases from J, with 10 bases between. CDR3 size: 13 residues. In germline, CDR1 is SNHLY, CDR2 FYNNEI. CDR3 bases: TGTGCCAGCAGTCCCCCTGATTACACTGAAGCTTTCTTT. Protein: CASSPPDYTEAFF.

The chain links TRBV7-2 to TRBJ1-5; D call uncertain. CDR1 and CDR2 from the germline V gene are SGHTA and FQGNSA. Trimming took 5 bases from V and 3 from J, leaving 17 bases between them. This CDR3 has 16 residues. The CDR3 is CASSTRREVINQPQHF. The CDR3 DNA sequence: TGTGCCAGCAGCACAAGGCGGGAGGTCATCAATCAGCCCCAGCATTTT.

The chain recombines TRBV19 with TRBJ2-2; 15 positions agree with TRBD2. The length of the CDR3 is 18 residues. From germline, CDR1 is LNHDA and CDR2 SQIVND (reference sequence). V dropped 4 bases and J dropped 3; count of bases not matched to a gene: 6. CDR3 in amino acids: CASSTGTSGRPHTGELFF. The CDR3 bases are TGTGCCAGTAGTACCGGGACTAGCGGGAGGCCTCACACCGGGGAGCTGTTTTTT.

The chain has TRBV11-2 and TRBJ2-2, with 7 bases fitting TRBD1. CDR3 length: 17 amino acids. V lost 0 bases, J lost 2 bases, and 6 bases stayed unmatched. Per the germline V gene, CDR1 is SGHAT and CDR2 is FQNNGV. CDR3 sequence reads: CASSLDQTGANTGELFF. The CDR3 DNA reads as TGTGCCAGCAGCTTAGATCAAACAGGGGCAAACACCGGGGAGCTGTTTTTT.

The gene calls are TRBV7-2 and TRBJ2-1, with D possibly called TRBD1 or TRBD2 (5 bases each). Trimming shortened V by 3 bases and J by 8 bases, and 17 bases separated the two germline ends. The CDR3 consists of 15 residues. Germline assignment: CDR1 SGHTA and CDR2 FQGNSA. CDR3 nucleotide sequence: TGTGCCAGCAGCTTCCGGGACCCAACAGCCGATGAGCAGTTCTTC. Translated: CASSFRDPTADEQFF.